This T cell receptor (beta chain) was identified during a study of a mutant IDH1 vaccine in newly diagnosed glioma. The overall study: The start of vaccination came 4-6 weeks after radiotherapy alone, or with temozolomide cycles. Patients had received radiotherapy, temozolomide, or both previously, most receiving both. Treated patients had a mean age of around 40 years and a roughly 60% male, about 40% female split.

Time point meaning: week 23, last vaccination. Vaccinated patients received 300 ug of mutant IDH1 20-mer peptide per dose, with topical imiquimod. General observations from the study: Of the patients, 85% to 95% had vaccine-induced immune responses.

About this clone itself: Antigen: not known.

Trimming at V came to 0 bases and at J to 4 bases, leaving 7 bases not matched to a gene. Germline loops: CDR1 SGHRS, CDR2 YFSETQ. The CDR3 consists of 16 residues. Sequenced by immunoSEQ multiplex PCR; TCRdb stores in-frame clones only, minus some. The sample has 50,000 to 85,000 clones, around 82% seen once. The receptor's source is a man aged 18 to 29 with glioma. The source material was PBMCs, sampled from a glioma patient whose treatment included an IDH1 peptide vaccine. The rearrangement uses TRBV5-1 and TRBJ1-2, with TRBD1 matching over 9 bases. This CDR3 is CASSLVRQGGSYGYTF. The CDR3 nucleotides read TGCGCCAGCAGCTTGGTTAGACAGGGGGGTAGCTATGGCTACACCTTC.